This T cell receptor (beta chain) stems from a study of blood T cell repertoires in COVID-19. Profiled with immunoSEQ multiplex PCR; TCRdb holds only in-frame clones, not every one. Here the sample spans about 180,000 clones, around 82% being singletons. This CDR3 is built from 15 residues. The germline V and J ends were trimmed by 2 bases and 6 bases, with 14 bases remaining between them. CDR1 is MNHEY and CDR2 is SVGEGT in the germline V gene. This clone occurred a few times. V and J are TRBV6-2 or TRBV6-3 and TRBJ1-5, with D unresolved. The TCR sequence derives from an elderly woman with acute or convalescent COVID-19. The sample was peripheral blood. The CDR3 spells CASSYSGVISQPQHF. DNA for the CDR3: TGTGCCAGCAGTTACAGCGGGGTTATAAGTCAGCCCCAGCATTTT.